The 3 T cell receptor beta chains presented below share a single source sample, sequenced in a study of PD-1 blockade in classical Hodgkin lymphoma. Method: immunoSEQ multiplex PCR; TCRdb's copy keeps in-frame clones and lacks some. The sample holds about 90,000 clones, 80% to 95% seen once. Every patient had relapsed following autologous stem cell transplantation, and cohorts differed in brentuximab vedotin exposure. The material was peripheral blood mononuclear cells (PBMCs), obtained before the second cycle of nivolumab. The receptor set was obtained from a human donor with classical Hodgkin lymphoma.

V gene TRBV6-1 combines with J gene TRBJ1-4, with a possible D match to TRBD1 (5 bases). The germline gives CDR1 MNHNS, CDR2 SASEGT. V lost 2 bases to trimming and J lost 6 bases, with 7 bases between them. The CDR3 consists of 13 residues. This CDR3 reads CASSELGDEKLFF. The CDR3 region has the DNA TGTGCCAGCAGTGAATTGGGGGATGAAAAACTGTTTTTT.

This clone was picked up one time. The chain has TRBV19 and TRBJ2-3; D is perhaps TRBD1 (6 bases). The CDR3 has 15 residues. V lost 5 bases to trimming and J lost 3 bases, with 15 bases between them. CDR1 is LNHDA, CDR2 SQIVND, per germline (reference sequence). CDR3: CASSALVRGTDTQYF. As DNA, the CDR3 is TGTGCCAGTAGTGCACTCGTCAGGGGTACAGATACGCAGTATTTT.

The CDR3 nucleotides are TGTGCCAGCAGTTTATCCGCAGGAGGTTGGGTTGGCTACACCTTC. Protein sequence: CASSLSAGGWVGYTF. This chain joins TRBV28 and TRBJ1-2; D not resolved. This CDR3 spans 15 amino acids. V was pared by 1 base and J by 7 bases, with 16 bases between. Germline CDR1 MDHEN, CDR2 SYDVKM.